A single sample is the source of the 29 T cell receptor beta chains below, sequenced in a study of CD8 T cells in ankylosing spondylitis. From the 5' RACE reads, TCRdb called clonotypes with MiXCR, one entry per CDR3 protein. Of more than 150,000 distinct CDR3 sequences in the sample, roughly 18% were seen once. Material: blood, either unsorted or a sorted T cell fraction (not recorded which). These receptors were collected from a male donor between 10 and 30 years old with ankylosing spondylitis or in good health (not recorded which).

This clonotype was counted a single time. The CDR3 spells CSVPHRETQYF. For the CDR3, the DNA is TGCAGTGTCCCACATCGGGAGACCCAGTACTTC. This chain joins TRBV20-1 and TRBJ2-5, with D unresolved. Germline V lookup: CDR1 DFQATT, CDR2 SNEGSKA (reference sequence). The V and J ends lost 7 bases and 5 bases respectively, with 11 bases between them. The CDR3 runs 11 residues.

This clonotype was detected ten times or more. The rearrangement uses TRBV20-1 and TRBJ2-7; 7 bases are a match to TRBD1. Germline assignment: CDR1 DFQATT and CDR2 SNEGSKA (reference sequence). V lost 3 bases to trimming and J lost 2 bases; unmatched junction nucleotides: 10. The CDR3 contains 15 residues. The DNA for the CDR3 is TGCAGTGCTAGCGACAGGGATGGGGTGCCCTACGAGCAGTACTTC. This sequence encodes CSASDRDGVPYEQYF.

The rearrangement joins TRBV12-3 or TRBV12-4 to TRBJ2-5; 13 bases are a match to TRBD2. This CDR3 spans 15 amino acids. Trimming removed 7 bases from V and 4 bases from J; junction bases left unmatched: 6. The CDR3 reads CASTKLAGGIETQYF. The CDR3 region has the DNA TGTGCCAGCACTAAACTAGCGGGAGGGATAGAGACCCAGTACTTC.

This clonotype was seen ten or more times. The chain combines TRBV4-3 with TRBJ2-1; 10 bases map to TRBD2. The length of the CDR3 is 18 residues. Germline V lookup: CDR1 LGHNA, CDR2 YSLEER. With 0 bases clipped from V and 3 bases from J, the junction kept 8 bases outside the gene matches. The CDR3 DNA reads TGCGCCAGCAGCCAAGATGAACTAGCGGGAACCCTCTACAATGAGCAGTTCTTC. It yields the protein CASSQDELAGTLYNEQFF.

The V gene is TRBV12-5, the J gene TRBJ1-5; TRBD1 matches 10 bases. Germline V CDR1 and CDR2: LGHNT, FRNRAP. There are 14 residues in the CDR3. V trimming: 7 bases; J trimming: 3 bases; junction bases outside the gene matches: 3. CDR3 coding DNA: TGTGCTAGTGTCGGGACAGGGGACAATCAGCCCCAGCATTTT. It yields the protein CASVGTGDNQPQHF.

This clonotype was observed at least ten times. The J gene is TRBJ2-2, the V gene TRBV9; no reliable D call. The CDR3 has 13 residues. The ends were cut back, 4 bases at V and 1 base at J, with 5 bases in the middle. The germline CDR1 and CDR2 sequences are SGDLS and YYNGEE. CDR3 sequence (DNA): TGTGCCAGCAGCCCCCGGAACACCGGGGAGCTGTTTTTT. This sequence encodes CASSPRNTGELFF.

The table lists this clonotype with many counts. V and J are TRBV3-1 and TRBJ1-1; 7 nucleotides align to TRBD1. This CDR3 region has 14 residues. The J segment lost 4 bases and the V segment lost 3 bases, leaving 5 bases of the junction unmatched. Germline lookup yields CDR1 LGHDT and CDR2 YNNKEL (reference sequence). The CDR3, as DNA: TGTGCCAGCAGCCACCAGGGGGTTGGCACTGAAGCTTTCTTT. Its protein is CASSHQGVGTEAFF.

This clonotype was seen many times. CDR3 DNA: TGCGCCAGCAGTTCGAATCCCCCAGGGGGCACGAACACCGGGGAGCTGTTTTTT. Its protein product is CASSSNPPGGTNTGELFF. V usage is TRBV5-1 and J usage is TRBJ2-2; 8 positions match TRBD1. CDR3 length: 18 amino acids. Germline values: CDR1 SGHRS, CDR2 YFSETQ. Trimming took 5 bases from V and 0 from J; bases not matched to a gene: 12.

The rearrangement joins TRBV6-2 or TRBV6-3 to TRBJ2-1; D is perhaps TRBD1 (5 bases). The CDR3 totals 16 residues. Germline V gene sequence: CDR1 MNHEY, CDR2 SVGEGT. V gave up 4 bases and J gave up 0 bases, with 13 bases separating them. The chain's CDR3 is CASSSFAGISYNEQFF. The CDR3 nucleotides are TGTGCCAGCAGTTCCTTCGCAGGGATCTCCTACAATGAGCAGTTCTTC.

This clonotype was recorded many times. The chain links TRBV7-3 to TRBJ2-1; 7 nucleotides match TRBD2. Trimming removed 0 bases from V and 9 bases from J; junction bases left unmatched: 8. There are 15 residues in the CDR3. Germline CDR1 is SGHTA and CDR2 is FQGTGA. The CDR3 coding sequence is TGTGCCAGCAGCTTAACGCCCACTAGCGTCGGTGAGCAGTTCTTC. Its translation: CASSLTPTSVGEQFF.

This clonotype was recorded at least ten times. The V gene is TRBV12-3 or TRBV12-4, the J gene TRBJ2-6; no clear D gene. This CDR3 region has 16 residues. The V gene lost 5 bases and the J gene lost 1 base, with 12 bases spanning the gap. CDR3 loop: CASSPPGLSGANVLTF. CDR3 nucleotides: TGTGCCAGCAGTCCCCCTGGCCTTTCTGGGGCCAACGTCCTGACTTTC.

The table lists this clonotype with many counts. The chain recombines TRBV20-1 with TRBJ2-4, with TRBD1 as a possible D gene (5 bases). The CDR3 extends over 13 amino acids. Trimming left V 5 bases short and J 8 bases short, with 16 bases between. Germline assignment: CDR1 DFQATT and CDR2 SNEGSKA (reference sequence). The CDR3 sequence: CSASYQGIDIQYF. The CDR3 nucleotides are TGCAGTGCTTCGTATCAGGGTATAGACATTCAGTACTTC.

The table lists this clonotype with many counts. V is TRBV20-1 and J is TRBJ2-7; TRBD2 aligns across 12 bases. The length of the CDR3 is 14 residues. Germline assignment: CDR1 DFQATT and CDR2 SNEGSKA (reference sequence). The junction had 5 bases not matched to a gene; V was cut back by 6 bases and J by 2 bases. The CDR3 nucleotides are TGCAGTGCAAGAAGACTAGCGGGAGCCTACGAGCAGTACTTC. Residues: CSARRLAGAYEQYF.

In this sample, this clonotype turned up a few times. The chain recombines TRBV19 with TRBJ2-2; D is perhaps TRBD2 (5 bases). Germline CDR1 and CDR2: LNHDA and SQIVND (reference sequence). The germline V and J ends were trimmed by 5 bases and 1 base, with 11 bases remaining between them. The CDR3 sequence is 15 residues long. CDR3 loop: CASSVTSGNTGELFF. CDR3 DNA sequence: TGTGCCAGTAGTGTTACCAGCGGGAACACCGGGGAGCTGTTTTTT.

This clonotype occurred many times. The CDR3 nucleotides read TGTGCCTGGAGTGCGAGACTAGCGGGGACTCAAGAGACCCAGTACTTC. This translates into CAWSARLAGTQETQYF. The chain is built from TRBV30 and TRBJ2-5; TRBD2 matches 11 bases. V was clipped by 1 base and J by 2 bases; unmatched bases: 6. CDR1 and CDR2 from the germline V gene are GTSNPN and SVGIG (reference sequence). The CDR3 length is 16 residues.

At least ten counts were recorded for this clonotype. This chain joins TRBV6-5 and TRBJ1-3; 7 nucleotides match TRBD1. CDR3 length: 16 amino acids. Per germline, CDR1 MNHEY and CDR2 SVGAGI. Trimming took 5 bases from V and 0 from J; bases not matched to a gene: 7. CDR3 coding DNA: TGTGCCAGCAGTCTGGCAGGGGGTTCCTCTGGAAACACCATATATTTT. Translated: CASSLAGGSSGNTIYF.

This clonotype was found many times. This chain uses TRBV29-1 with TRBJ2-1; D is possibly TRBD1 or TRBD2 (5 bases each). Trimming cost V 4 bases and J 4 bases, with 14 bases left between them. The CDR3 has 14 residues. CDR1 is SQVTM and CDR2 is ANQGSEA in the germline V gene. The CDR3, as DNA: TGCAGCGTTGTATTGATGTGGGGGTACAATGAGCAGTTCTTC. Its translation: CSVVLMWGYNEQFF.

The sample holds many counts of this clonotype. The chain recombines TRBV15 with TRBJ2-5; maybe TRBD1 (6 bases). Deletions cut 0 bases from V and 1 base from J, with 12 bases between. The CDR3 is 16 amino acids. Germline lookup yields CDR1 LNHNV and CDR2 YYDKDF (reference sequence). In DNA, the CDR3 is TGTGCCACCAGCAGAGATCGCACAGGGACCCAAGAGACCCAGTACTTC. It yields the protein CATSRDRTGTQETQYF.

This chain connects TRBV19 to TRBJ2-7; no clear D. The CDR3 loop spans 14 amino acids. Germline V gives CDR1 LNHDA, CDR2 SQIVND (reference sequence). Trimming stripped 3 bases from V and 5 bases from J, with 14 bases between. The DNA of the CDR3 is TGTGCCAGTAGTATGTGGCACTTTTGGGACGAGCAGTACTTC. Residues: CASSMWHFWDEQYF.

The V call is TRBV29-1, the J call TRBJ2-7; 11 bases line up with TRBD2. This CDR3 is 14 amino acids long. The germline V gene encodes CDR1 SQVTM and CDR2 ANQGSEA. V was clipped by 4 bases and J by 2 bases; unmatched bases: 4. The CDR3: CSVGGLAGTYEQYF. The CDR3 DNA is TGCAGCGTTGGCGGACTAGCGGGTACCTACGAGCAGTACTTC.

This clonotype was counted at least ten times. V gene TRBV5-1 combines with J gene TRBJ2-3; 7 bases line up with TRBD1. Germline CDR1 SGHRS, CDR2 YFSETQ. With 4 bases clipped from V and 2 bases from J, the junction kept 7 bases outside the gene matches. The CDR3 is 15 amino acids. The DNA for the CDR3 is TGCGCCAGCAGCCCTGGGGACAGACACACAGATACGCAGTATTTT. The encoded protein is CASSPGDRHTDTQYF.

This clonotype came up many times. The J gene is TRBJ2-7, the V gene TRBV5-1; D gene ambiguous. CDR1 and CDR2 from the germline V gene are SGHRS and YFSETQ. The CDR3 has 12 residues. V was trimmed by 4 bases and J by 4 bases, leaving 9 bases between them. The CDR3 spells CASSIDFYEQYF. The CDR3 DNA reads as TGCGCCAGCAGCATAGACTTTTACGAGCAGTACTTC.

This clonotype has ten or more counts. The chain has TRBV27 and TRBJ2-1; the match to TRBD1 covers 8 bases. After removal of 3 bases from V and 6 bases from J, the junction contained 4 bases not matched to a gene. CDR1 and CDR2 (germline): MNHEY, SMNVEV (reference sequence). This CDR3 spans 14 amino acids. Here the CDR3 DNA reads TGTGCCAGCAGTTTCGACAGGGGTAGCAATGAGCAGTTCTTC. Translated, it gives CASSFDRGSNEQFF.

This clonotype was found many times. The rearrangement joins TRBV12-3 or TRBV12-4 to TRBJ2-7; D ambiguous. This CDR3 has 12 amino acids. Trimming cost V 1 base and J 6 bases, with 7 bases left between them. CDR3 region: CASSLGHSEQYV. The CDR3 DNA is TGTGCCAGCAGTTTAGGTCACAGCGAGCAGTACGTC.

This clonotype was counted ten times or more. The V and J genes are TRBV13 and TRBJ2-1; 14 positions agree with TRBD2. This CDR3 spans 15 amino acids. V shed 5 bases and J 9 bases; nucleotides not matched to a gene: 6. Germline CDR1 and CDR2: PRHDT and FYEKMQ (reference sequence). CDR3 residues: CASSQGLAGDLEQFF. CDR3 sequence (DNA): TGTGCCAGCAGCCAGGGACTAGCGGGAGACCTTGAGCAGTTCTTC.

The rearrangement joins TRBV14 to TRBJ2-1, with 11 bases lining up with TRBD1. The J segment lost 6 bases and the V segment lost 4 bases, leaving 8 bases of the junction unmatched. Germline CDR1 and CDR2: SGHDN and FVKESK. The CDR3 length is 16 residues. The CDR3: CASSPADRGLVNEQFF. In DNA, the CDR3 is TGTGCCAGCAGCCCTGCGGACAGGGGGCTGGTCAATGAGCAGTTCTTC.

In its sample, this clonotype was seen a few times. V is TRBV29-1 and J is TRBJ2-7; 11 nucleotides match TRBD1. With V trimmed by 4 bases and J by 3 bases, 2 bases remained unmatched. Germline assignment: CDR1 SQVTM and CDR2 ANQGSEA. CDR3 size: 13 residues. CDR3 in amino acids: CSVGGTGGYEQYF. The DNA for the CDR3 is TGCAGCGTTGGTGGGACAGGGGGCTACGAGCAGTACTTC.

This clonotype was observed many times. The J gene is TRBJ2-2, the V gene TRBV12-3 or TRBV12-4; D is undetermined. The CDR3 is 15 amino acids. V was shortened by 6 bases and J by 1 base, with 12 bases between the two germline ends. The CDR3 DNA reads TGTGCCAGCAGACACCACGATGGGAACACCGGGGAGCTGTTTTTT. It specifies CASRHHDGNTGELFF.

Ten or more counts support this clonotype. This rearrangement joins TRBV10-3 to TRBJ1-3; the D is unclear. The CDR3 length is 13 residues. Germline V lookup: CDR1 ENHRY, CDR2 SYGVKD. Trimming took off 9 bases at V and 0 bases at J, with 9 bases between the two ends. The CDR3 nucleotides are TGTGCCATGCGGGCAGTCTCTGGAAACACCATATATTTT. Translation gives CAMRAVSGNTIYF.